This T cell receptor beta chain derives from a study of OX40 agonist ivuxolimab in advanced cancers. Per the germline V gene, CDR1 is SEHNR and CDR2 is FQNEAQ (reference sequence). This CDR3 spans 12 amino acids. Trimming left V 5 bases short and J 5 bases short, with 8 bases between. The method was immunoSEQ multiplex PCR; TCRdb's version includes in-frame clones alone and lacks a portion of them. Of about 73,000 clones in the sample, 88% were seen once. The material sequenced was CD4+ or CD8+ T cells sorted from blood, taken in a trial of the OX40 agonist ivuxolimab. The chain has TRBV7-9 and TRBJ2-3; D is unclear. The sequence was collected from an adult with an advanced solid tumor such as melanoma, head and neck, liver or kidney cancer. For the CDR3, the DNA is TGTGCCAGCAGCCAGTATAAAGATACGCAGTATTTT. Its translation: CASSQYKDTQYF.